This TCR beta chain was recorded in a study of blood T cell repertoires in COVID-19. Study context: Acute-phase and convalescent COVID-19 samples originated in the United States, Italy and Spain. Sample material is recorded as cDNA or gDNA derived from T cells, B-cell-depleted T cells, or PBMCs.

Germline V gene sequence: CDR1 SNHLY, CDR2 FYNNEI. The CDR3 runs to 13 residues. V was clipped by 4 bases and J by 5 bases; unmatched bases: 2. This clone was detected only once. Other DNA sequences of this sample code for an identical CDR3. The repertoire was sequenced with immunoSEQ multiplex PCR; TCRdb's copy has only in-frame clones and lacks some. The profile shows roughly 400,000 clones, roughly nine tenths of them singletons. The chain has TRBV2 and TRBJ1-2; TRBD1 matches at 9 bases. What was sequenced was PBMCs or T cells enriched from blood (not recorded which). The sequence was obtained from a woman between 40 and 50 years old who had been exposed to COVID-19. CDR3 region: CASSGTGDYGYTF. The CDR3 bases are TGTGCCAGCAGTGGGACAGGGGATTATGGCTACACCTTC.